The source of this T cell receptor (beta chain) is a study of preoperative IRX-2 immunotherapy in early breast cancer. Profiled with immunoSEQ multiplex PCR; TCRdb holds only in-frame clones, not every one. The data contain under 25,000 clones, over 80% of them singletons. The germline gives CDR1 LNHDA, CDR2 SQIVND (reference sequence). V trimming: 11 bases; J trimming: 3 bases; junction bases outside the gene matches: 14. The CDR3 sequence is 16 residues long. Treatment defined: preoperative locoregional IRX-2 cytokine immunotherapy. Source: lymph node tissue, taken after IRX-2 immunotherapy. The TCR originated in a human donor with breast cancer. The V and J genes are TRBV19 and TRBJ2-2; 8 nucleotides align to TRBD2. CDR3 coding DNA: TGTGCCGCCGGGCGGCTTAGCGGGGCCTACACCGGGGAGCTGTTTTTT. Its protein is CAAGRLSGAYTGELFF.